The sequence of this T cell receptor (beta chain) was determined in a study of blood T cell repertoires in COVID-19. The CDR3 is 11 residues long. V lost 6 bases and J 7 bases, leaving 7 bases between the germline ends. Method: immunoSEQ multiplex PCR; TCRdb's copy keeps in-frame clones and lacks some. The table has 40,000 to 55,000 clones, around 82% seen once. The TCR was taken from a woman in her 70s with acute or convalescent COVID-19. The sequencing input was peripheral blood. The chain combines TRBV12-3 or TRBV12-4 with TRBJ2-1; D gene uncertain. CDR3 nucleotide sequence: TGTGCCAGCAGCACTATGAATGAGCAGTTCTTC. It is translated as CASSTMNEQFF.